This T cell receptor (beta chain) is drawn from a study of cytomegalovirus exposure and HLA in healthy donors. The study, taken as a whole, reports: Most sequenced TCRs were rare (though some public TCRs occurred in many donors).

Germline V gene data show CDR1 as SGHAT and CDR2 as FQNNGV. This CDR3 is built from 14 residues. Trimming removed 6 bases from V and 5 bases from J, with 16 bases in between. The sample holds one count of this clone. What it binds is unknown. The PCR was carried out with 60 Vbeta primers and 13 Jbeta primers. Data came from immunoSEQ multiplex PCR; TCRdb stores just in-frame clones and leaves some out. Of some 200,000 clones listed, around 77% are singletons. The specimen was PBMCs. The rearrangement joins TRBV11-2 to TRBJ1-2, with D maybe TRBD1 (5 bases). The clonotype comes from a woman aged 25 to 45 in good health and CMV-seronegative. CDR3 sequence reads: CASRITGIKYGYTF. The DNA of the CDR3 is TGTGCCAGCAGGATCACAGGAATAAAGTATGGCTACACCTTC.